This TCR beta chain was captured in a study of T cell clonotyping in hematopoietic cell transplantation. This clone has a single count. The antigen remains undetermined. TCRdb's table, derived via immunoSEQ multiplex PCR, lists solely in-frame clones and lacks some. The table has about 41,000 clones, 95% seen once. Trimming removed 10 bases from V and 4 bases from J, with 5 bases in between. The CDR3 has 10 residues. CDR1 and CDR2 (germline): MNHNY, SVGAGI (reference sequence). Study conclusions and caveats: Graft donor and pretransplant recipient Inverse Simpson Index values predicted broader posttransplant TCR diversity. CD4 and CD8 repertoire contributions could not be separated without sorting.

The sample consisted of peripheral blood mononuclear cells. The origin of this receptor is a man aged 25-40 years in good health. Some clones in this sample may be carry-over from other donors' samples. The chain carries TRBV6-6 and TRBJ2-1; no reliable D call. CDR3 nucleotides: TGTGCCACCCTTTACAATGAGCAGTTCTTC. This gives the protein CATLYNEQFF.